The 5 T cell receptor beta chains given below trace back to one sample, sequenced in a study of identical twins. One entry per CDR3 protein, called by TCRdb with MiXCR from the 5' RACE reads. This sample has some 500,000 distinct CDR3 sequences; approximately 15% occur once, and the top ten carry about 0.52%. The same data also contributed to another study, on yellow fever vaccine responses in identical twins.

Material for sequencing was CD4+ T cells sorted from blood. Receptors originate from a woman aged 18-30 years in good health.

The chain joins TRBV20-1 to TRBJ2-7, with D hard to call. CDR1 and CDR2 (germline): DFQATT, SNEGSKA (reference sequence). The CDR3 length is 16 residues. Trimming removed 0 bases at V and 4 bases at J, with 19 bases between. DNA for the CDR3: TGCAGTGCTAGAGACCCTAATCCAGTCAAGGCATACGAGCAGTACTTC. It yields the protein CSARDPNPVKAYEQYF.

This clonotype was observed a single time. The chain joins TRBV29-1 to TRBJ2-3; 8 bases fit TRBD2. Per germline, CDR1 SQVTM and CDR2 ANQGSEA. J gave up 6 bases and V 6 bases, and 17 bases lay outside the gene matches. The CDR3 runs 16 residues. CDR3 residues: CSVLGKRGGLHDTQYF. CDR3 DNA sequence: TGCAGCGTCCTAGGTAAACGGGGGGGCCTTCATGATACGCAGTATTTT.

The chain links TRBV25-1 to TRBJ1-2; the D is unclear. CDR3 length equals 12 residues. The germline CDR1 and CDR2 sequences are MGHDK and SYGVNS. Trimming shortened V by 5 bases and J by 3 bases, and 7 bases separated the two germline ends. The CDR3 coding sequence is TGTGCCAGCAGTAAATCCTACTATGGCTACACCTTC. This translates into CASSKSYYGYTF.

This clonotype was observed a few times. The genes are TRBV29-1 and TRBJ1-5, with D maybe TRBD1 (5 bases). V was shortened by 6 bases and J by 8 bases, with 17 bases between the two germline ends. The CDR3 has 13 amino acids. Germline values: CDR1 SQVTM, CDR2 ANQGSEA. Here the CDR3 DNA reads TGCAGCGTCCGGCGGGGCGCCGGGGAGCCCCAGCATTTT. As protein: CSVRRGAGEPQHF.

The V gene is TRBV14, the J gene TRBJ2-1, with D possibly matching TRBD1 (6 bases). Germline V gene sequence: CDR1 SGHDN, CDR2 FVKESK. The CDR3 contains 14 residues. With 2 bases removed from V and 5 bases from J, the gap between germline ends came to 10 bases. The CDR3 spells CASSQWAGDNEQFF. As DNA, the CDR3 is TGTGCCAGCAGCCAATGGGCAGGGGACAATGAGCAGTTCTTC. The entire variable domain, with the rest obtained from reference TRBV14 and TRBJ2-1, is as follows: EAGVTQFPSHSVIEKGQTVTLRCDPISGHDNLYWYRRVMGKEIKFLLHFVKESKQDESGMPNNRFLAERTGGTYSTLKVQPAELEDSGVYFCASSQWAGDNEQFFGPGTRLTVL.